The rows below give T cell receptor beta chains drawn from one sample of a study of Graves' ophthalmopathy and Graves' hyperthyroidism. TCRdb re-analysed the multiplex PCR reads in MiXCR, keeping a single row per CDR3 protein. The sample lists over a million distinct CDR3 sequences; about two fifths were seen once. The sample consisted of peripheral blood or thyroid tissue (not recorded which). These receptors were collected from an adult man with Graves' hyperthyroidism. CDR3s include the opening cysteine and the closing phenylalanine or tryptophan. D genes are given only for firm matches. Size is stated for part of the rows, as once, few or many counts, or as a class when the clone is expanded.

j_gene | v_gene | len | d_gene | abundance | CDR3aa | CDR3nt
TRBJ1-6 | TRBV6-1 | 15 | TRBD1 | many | CASSALQGANSPLHF | TGTGCCAGCAGTGCCTTACAGGGGGCGAATTCACCCCTCCACTTT
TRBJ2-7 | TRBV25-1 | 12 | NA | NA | CASREGSYEQYF | TGTGCCAGCAGGGAAGGCTCCTACGAGCAGTACTTC
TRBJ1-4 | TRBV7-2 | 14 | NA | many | CASSLVFANEKLFF | TGTGCCAGCAGCTTAGTATTCGCTAATGAAAAACTGTTTTTT
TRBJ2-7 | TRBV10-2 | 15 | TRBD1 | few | CASSRGTGEVYEQYF | TGCGCCAGCAGCCGGGGGACAGGGGAGGTCTACGAGCAGTACTTC
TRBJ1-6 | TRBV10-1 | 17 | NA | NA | CASSGGSGAVSRSPLHF | TGCGCCAGCAGCGGCGGTAGCGGGGCAGTTTCTCGATCACCCCTCCACTTT
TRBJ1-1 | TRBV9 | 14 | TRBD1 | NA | CASSAGGAETEAFF | TGTGCCAGCAGCGCAGGGGGCGCGGAAACTGAAGCTTTCTTT
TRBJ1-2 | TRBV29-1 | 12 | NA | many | CSVGGSIYGYTF | TGCAGCGTTGGTGGCAGCATCTATGGCTACACCTTC
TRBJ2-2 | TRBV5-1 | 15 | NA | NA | CASRPRPANTGELFF | TGCGCCAGCAGACCGAGGCCGGCGAACACCGGGGAGCTGTTTTTT
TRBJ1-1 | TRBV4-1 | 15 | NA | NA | CASSQARAMNTEAFF | TGCGCCAGCAGCCAAGCCAGGGCTATGAACACTGAAGCTTTCTTT
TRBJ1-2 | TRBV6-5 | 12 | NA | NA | CASRATVYGYTF | TGTGCCAGCAGGGCGACGGTCTATGGCTACACCTTC
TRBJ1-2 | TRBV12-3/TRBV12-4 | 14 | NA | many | CASSLYRAGYGYTF | TGTGCCAGCAGCTTATACCGCGCCGGCTATGGCTACACCTTC
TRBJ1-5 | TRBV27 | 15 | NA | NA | CASSLSPRGDQPQHF | TGTGCCAGCAGTTTATCCCCCAGGGGAGATCAGCCCCAGCATTTT
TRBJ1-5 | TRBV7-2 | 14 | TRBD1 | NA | CASSDRDRGRTQHF | TGTGCCAGCAGCGATCGGGACAGGGGAAGGACCCAGCATTTT
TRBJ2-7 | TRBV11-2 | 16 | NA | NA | CASRPTDRDSFYEQYF | TGTGCCAGCAGGCCGACTGACAGGGACTCCTTCTACGAGCAGTACTTC
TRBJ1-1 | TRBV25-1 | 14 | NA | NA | CASVASGDYTEAFF | TGTGCCAGCGTAGCTTCCGGGGACTACACTGAAGCTTTCTTT
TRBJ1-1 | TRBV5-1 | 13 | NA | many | CASGLEGNTEAFF | TGCGCCAGCGGACTCGAGGGGAACACTGAAGCTTTCTTT
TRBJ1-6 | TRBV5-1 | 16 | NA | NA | CASSLEDNVSNSPLHF | TGCGCCAGCAGCTTGGAGGACAACGTTTCCAATTCACCCCTCCACTTT
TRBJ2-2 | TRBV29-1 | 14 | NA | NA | CSVGTGRNTGELFF | TGCAGCGTTGGAACAGGGAGAAACACCGGGGAGCTGTTTTTT
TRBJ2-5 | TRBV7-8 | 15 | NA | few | CATSDPQGSGETQYF | TGTGCCACCAGTGATCCCCAGGGAAGCGGGGAGACCCAGTACTTC
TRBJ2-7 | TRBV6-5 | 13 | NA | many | CASRERSSYEQYF | TGTGCCAGCAGGGAGAGGTCCTCCTACGAGCAGTACTTC
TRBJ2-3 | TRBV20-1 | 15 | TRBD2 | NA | CSASSAGGLTDTQYF | TGCAGTGCTAGTAGCGCGGGGGGACTCACAGATACGCAGTATTTT
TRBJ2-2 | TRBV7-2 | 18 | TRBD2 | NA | CASSLELAGQGLTGELFF | TGCGCCAGCAGCTTGGAGCTAGCGGGCCAGGGGTTGACCGGGGAGCTGTTTTTT
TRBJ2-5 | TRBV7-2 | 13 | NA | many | CASSIGQQETQYF | TGTGCCAGCAGCATCGGACAGCAAGAGACCCAGTACTTC
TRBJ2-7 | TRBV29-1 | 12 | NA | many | CSVATGPYEQYF | TGCAGCGTTGCGACAGGTCCCTACGAGCAGTACTTC
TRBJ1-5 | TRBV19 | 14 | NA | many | CASRAGFSNQPQHF | TGTGCCAGTAGGGCAGGGTTCAGCAATCAGCCCCAGCATTTT
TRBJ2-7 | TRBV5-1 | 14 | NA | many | CASSPSFASYEQYF | TGCGCCAGCAGCCCTTCTTTTGCCTCCTACGAGCAGTACTTC
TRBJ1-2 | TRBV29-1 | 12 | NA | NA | CSVPDTNYGYTF | TGCAGCGTCCCGGACACTAACTATGGCTACACCTTC
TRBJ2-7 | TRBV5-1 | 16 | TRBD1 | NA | CASSQVDGTGAYEQYF | TGCGCCAGCAGCCAAGTCGATGGGACAGGGGCCTACGAGCAGTACTTC
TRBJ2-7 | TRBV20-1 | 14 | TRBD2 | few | CSAAKTSGVYEQYF | TGCAGTGCCGCCAAAACTAGCGGAGTTTACGAGCAGTACTTC
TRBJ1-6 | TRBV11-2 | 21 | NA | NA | CASSFYICSASRPDIRSPLHF | NA
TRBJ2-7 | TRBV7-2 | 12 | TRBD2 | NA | CASRSSGGEQYF | TGTGCCAGCCGATCTAGCGGGGGCGAGCAGTACTTC
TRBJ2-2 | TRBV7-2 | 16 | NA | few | CASSLGVRSNTGELFF | TGTGCCAGCAGCTTAGGCGTCCGATCAAACACCGGGGAGCTGTTTTTT
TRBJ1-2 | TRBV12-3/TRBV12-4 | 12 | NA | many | CASSPDSYGYTF | TGTGCCAGCAGCCCGGACAGCTATGGCTACACCTTC
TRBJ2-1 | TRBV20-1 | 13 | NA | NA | CSAGPTRYNEQFF | TGCAGTGCGGGCCCGACACGATACAATGAGCAGTTCTTC
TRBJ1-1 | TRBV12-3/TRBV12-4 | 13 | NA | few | CASSRPQGTEAFF | TGTGCCAGCAGCCGCCCCCAGGGCACTGAAGCTTTCTTT
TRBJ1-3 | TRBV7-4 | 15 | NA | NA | CASSSPRTEIDTIYF | TGTGCCAGCAGCTCCCCCCGGACTGAGATAGACACCATATATTTT
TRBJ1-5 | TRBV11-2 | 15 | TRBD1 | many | CASSTGTGGGQPQHF | TGTGCCAGCAGCACCGGGACAGGGGGGGGACAGCCCCAGCATTTT
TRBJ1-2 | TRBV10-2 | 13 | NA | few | CASRKGGSGGYTF | TGTGCCAGCAGGAAAGGAGGGTCCGGTGGCTACACCTTC
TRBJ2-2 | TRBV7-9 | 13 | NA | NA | CASSQTMTGELFF | TGCGCCAGCAGCCAAACTATGACCGGGGAGCTGTTTTTT
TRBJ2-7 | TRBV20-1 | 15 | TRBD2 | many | CSARDPAAGEEEQYF | TGCAGTGCTAGAGATCCGGCCGCGGGAGAAGAAGAGCAGTACTTC
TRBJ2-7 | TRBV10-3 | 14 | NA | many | CAIGGPEGSYEQYF | TGTGCCATCGGCGGCCCAGAGGGGTCCTACGAGCAGTACTTC
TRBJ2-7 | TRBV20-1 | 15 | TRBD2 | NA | CSARKPGRARYEQYF | TGCAGTGCTAGGAAGCCCGGGAGGGCCAGGTACGAGCAGTACTTC